The 16 T cell receptor beta chains presented below share a single source sample, sequenced in a study of response to subunit inactivated influenza vaccine. TCRdb reanalysed the RT-PCR reads using MiXCR and keeps one entry per CDR3 protein. The sample lists 500,000 or so distinct CDR3 sequences, more than 15% occurring once. The specimen comprised CD4+ T cells sorted from PBMCs, sampled around 25 months after vaccination. The source of these receptors is a man aged 50-75 years who received an inactivated influenza vaccine.

Notes on this clonotype: One junction end disagrees with the germline gene, perhaps due to a read error. This sequence joins TRBV10-3 and TRBJ2-3; 9 nucleotides agree with TRBD2. This CDR3 is built from 15 residues. Germline CDR1 is ENHRY and CDR2 is SYGVKD. The CDR3 nucleotides are TGTGCCATCAGCCCGCATAGCGGGGGTGTAGATATGCAGTATTTT. Encoded protein: CAISPHSGGVDMQYF.

The sample holds a few counts of this clonotype. The V gene is TRBV20-1, the J gene TRBJ2-3; D not resolved. V was clipped by 1 base and J by 4 bases, with 12 bases between them. The CDR3 is 14 residues long. CDR1 is DFQATT and CDR2 is SNEGSKA in the germline V gene (reference sequence). The chain's CDR3 is CSARGTLPPDTQYF. The CDR3 nucleotides are TGCAGTGCTAGAGGGACCTTACCCCCAGATACGCAGTATTTT.

This rearrangement joins TRBV29-1 to TRBJ1-1; perhaps TRBD1 as D (5 bases). There are 14 residues in the CDR3. CDR1 and CDR2 (germline): SQVTM, ANQGSEA. Between the trimmed V and J ends, which lost 7 bases and 4 bases, there was a span of 19 bases. The CDR3 sequence is CSGCRSTVGTEAFF. CDR3 coding DNA: TGCAGCGGTTGTAGGTCGACAGTTGGCACTGAAGCTTTCTTT.

This clonotype was observed many times. The CDR3 reads CASSLGTGSGFGYTF. CDR3 nucleotide sequence: TGTGCCAGCAGCTTAGGAACAGGTTCGGGGTTCGGCTACACCTTC. This sequence joins TRBV13 and TRBJ1-2; D possibly corresponds to TRBD1 (5 bases). From germline, CDR1 is PRHDT and CDR2 FYEKMQ (reference sequence). V was clipped by 0 bases and J by 8 bases, with 16 bases between them. CDR3 length: 15 residues.

The J gene is TRBJ2-1, the V gene TRBV5-1; D is undetermined. Germline V gene sequence: CDR1 SGHRS, CDR2 YFSETQ. Deletions cut 1 base from V and 7 bases from J, with 9 bases between. The CDR3 runs 13 residues. The CDR3 bases are TGCGCCAGCAGCTTGAACTCGGCGAATGAGCAGTTCTTC. Protein sequence: CASSLNSANEQFF.

This chain links TRBV20-1 with TRBJ1-1; no clear D. V lost 1 base and J 1 base, leaving 7 bases between the germline ends. The length of the CDR3 is 13 residues. Per the germline V gene, CDR1 is DFQATT and CDR2 is SNEGSKA (reference sequence). CDR3 amino acids: CSARATRNTEAFF. CDR3 nucleotide sequence: TGCAGTGCTAGAGCAACAAGGAACACTGAAGCTTTCTTT.

The chain combines TRBV7-9 with TRBJ2-5; maybe TRBD2 (5 bases). This CDR3 is built from 17 residues. From germline, CDR1 is SEHNR and CDR2 FQNEAQ (reference sequence). V was trimmed by 1 base and J by 5 bases, leaving 20 bases between them. The CDR3 here is CASSLVARLGGLETQYF. Here the CDR3 DNA reads TGTGCCAGCAGCTTAGTTGCTAGGCTAGGCGGGCTGGAGACCCAGTACTTC.

The chain is built from TRBV2 and TRBJ2-2, with 7 bases fitting TRBD2. CDR1 and CDR2 from the germline V gene are SNHLY and FYNNEI. The CDR3 extends over 14 amino acids. Trimming removed 4 bases from V and 6 bases from J; junction bases left unmatched: 5. This CDR3 reads CASSGFRGAGELFF. CDR3 in DNA: TGTGCCAGCAGTGGCTTCCGGGGGGCCGGGGAGCTGTTTTTT.

The chain recombines TRBV6-1 with TRBJ2-7, with a possible D match to TRBD1 (7 bases). This CDR3 is 14 amino acids long. The germline V and J ends were trimmed by 6 bases and 4 bases, with 16 bases remaining between them. CDR1 MNHNS and CDR2 SASEGT come from the germline V gene. The CDR3 is CASSQGGVRYEQYF. CDR3 bases: TGTGCCAGCAGCCAGGGGGGTGTTCGGTACGAGCAGTACTTC.

This clonotype appeared a few times. This chain connects TRBV24-1 to TRBJ2-5, with 8 positions matching TRBD2. Germline values: CDR1 KGHDR, CDR2 SFDVKD. With V trimmed by 7 bases and J by 2 bases, 2 bases remained unmatched. CDR3 length: 13 residues. The chain's CDR3 is CATRGTSQETQYF. CDR3 nucleotide sequence: TGTGCCACCAGGGGGACTAGTCAAGAGACCCAGTACTTC.

This clonotype has just a few counts. The chain employs TRBV7-2 and TRBJ2-2, with D possibly being TRBD1 or TRBD2 (5 bases each). Germline CDR1 SGHTA, CDR2 FQGNSA. Trimming took 5 bases from V and 7 from J, leaving 14 bases between them. This CDR3 region has 14 residues. CDR3 DNA: TGTGCCAGCAGCCAACGCAGGGAGAGCGGGGAGCTGTTTTTT. Its protein is CASSQRRESGELFF. The full variable domain, with the rest looked up from reference TRBV7-2 and TRBJ2-2, is GAGVSQSPSNKVTEKGKDVELRCDPISGHTALYWYRQSLGQGLEFLIYFQGNSAPDKSGLPSDRFSAERTGGSVSTLTIQRTQQEDSAVYLCASSQRRESGELFFGEGSRLTVL.

The chain couples TRBV5-6 to TRBJ2-7; 7 nucleotides align to TRBD1. The length of the CDR3 is 15 residues. V was pared by 1 base and J by 3 bases, with 7 bases of the junction left unmatched. CDR1 SGHDT and CDR2 YYEEEE come from the germline V gene. The CDR3 region is CASSLRGGGYYEQYF. The CDR3 DNA follows: TGTGCCAGCAGCTTGAGAGGGGGCGGGTACTACGAGCAGTACTTC.

The rearrangement links TRBV9 to TRBJ2-1, with 12 bases fitting TRBD2. V trimming: 2 bases; J trimming: 3 bases; junction bases outside the gene matches: 12. Germline CDR1 SGDLS, CDR2 YYNGEE. The CDR3 has 19 residues. The CDR3 DNA follows: TGTGCCAGCAGCGTCACTCTACTAGCGGGAGGCGTAAACTACAATGAGCAGTTCTTC. Translating gives CASSVTLLAGGVNYNEQFF. Full variable domain (missing parts from reference TRBV9 and TRBJ2-1): DSGVTQTPKHLITATGQRVTLRCSPRSGDLSVYWYQQSLDQGLQFLIQYYNGEERAKGNILERFSAQQFPDLHSELNLSSLELGDSALYFCASSVTLLAGGVNYNEQFFGPGTRLTVL.

The chain combines TRBV2 with TRBJ1-6, with D perhaps TRBD1 (5 bases). Trimming took off 6 bases at V and 9 bases at J, with 21 bases between the two ends. Germline V lookup: CDR1 SNHLY, CDR2 FYNNEI. The CDR3 has 16 residues. The CDR3 protein is CASSLGGSKVSSPLHF. In nucleotides, the CDR3 is TGTGCCAGCAGCTTGGGGGGGTCGAAGGTGTCTTCACCCCTCCACTTT.

The rearrangement joins TRBV20-1 to TRBJ1-4; D call uncertain. Germline V gene sequence: CDR1 DFQATT, CDR2 SNEGSKA (reference sequence). The V gene lost 0 bases and the J gene lost 3 bases, with 11 bases spanning the gap. The CDR3 runs 15 residues. CDR3 sequence: CSARDNMGPNEKLFF. The CDR3 DNA sequence: TGCAGTGCTAGAGACAACATGGGTCCTAATGAAAAACTGTTTTTT.

The table lists this clonotype with a few counts. The chain combines TRBV6-1 with TRBJ2-1; 8 nucleotides line up with TRBD1. V dropped 7 bases and J dropped 5; count of bases not matched to a gene: 7. This CDR3 spans 14 amino acids. Per germline, CDR1 MNHNS and CDR2 SASEGT. CDR3 sequence (DNA): TGTGCCAGCATACCGGGACAGGCAAACAATGAGCAGTTCTTC. Its translation is CASIPGQANNEQFF.